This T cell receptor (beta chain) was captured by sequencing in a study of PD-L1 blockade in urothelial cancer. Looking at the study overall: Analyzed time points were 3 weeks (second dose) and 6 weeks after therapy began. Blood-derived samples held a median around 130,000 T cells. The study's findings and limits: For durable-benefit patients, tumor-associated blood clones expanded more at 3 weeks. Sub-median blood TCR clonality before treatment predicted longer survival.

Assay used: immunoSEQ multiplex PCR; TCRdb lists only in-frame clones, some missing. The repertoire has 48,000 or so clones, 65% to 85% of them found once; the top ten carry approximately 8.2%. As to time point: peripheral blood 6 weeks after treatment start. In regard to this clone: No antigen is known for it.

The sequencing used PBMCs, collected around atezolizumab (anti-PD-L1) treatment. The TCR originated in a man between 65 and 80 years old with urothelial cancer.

This CDR3 is CASSRGGANEKLFF. The CDR3 DNA sequence: TGTGCCAGCAGTAGGGGGGGAGCTAATGAAAAACTGTTTTTT. This chain joins TRBV6-1 and TRBJ1-4; perhaps TRBD1 as D (6 bases). Germline V gene lookup returns CDR1 MNHNS and CDR2 SASEGT. This CDR3 is built from 14 residues. V lost 5 bases and J 3 bases, leaving 10 bases between the germline ends.